This T cell receptor (beta chain) was recovered during a study of post-analysis software for immune sequencing data. Regarding the study as a whole: Significantly decreased normalized Chao1 diversity was recorded for multiple sclerosis patients relative to controls. Controls showed lower frequencies than patients for five or six TRBV segments, and TRBV5-6, TRBV5-1 and TRBV20-1 were among these.

Ten or more counts support this clonotype. Its antigen is not identified. Per the germline V gene, CDR1 is MNHEY and CDR2 is SVGAGI. The V end lost 5 bases, the J end lost 8 bases, and 15 bases lay between the germline ends. This CDR3 has 13 amino acids. Unique molecular identifiers had been added to the TCR beta cDNA libraries. The yield from roughly 1 to 10 million T cells was roughly 0.5 million cDNA molecules in total. TCRdb re-analysed the PCR reads in MiXCR, keeping a single row per CDR3 protein. Of about 200,000 distinct CDR3 sequences in the sample, 29% are singletons; the top ten hold about 3.7%.

Sequenced sample: blood. This chain connects TRBV6-5 to TRBJ1-2; D not resolved. This sequence originates from a girl under 18 with multiple sclerosis. CDR3 protein: CASSPTIVGGYTF. CDR3 DNA sequence: TGTGCCAGCAGTCCTACCATTGTCGGGGGCTACACCTTC.